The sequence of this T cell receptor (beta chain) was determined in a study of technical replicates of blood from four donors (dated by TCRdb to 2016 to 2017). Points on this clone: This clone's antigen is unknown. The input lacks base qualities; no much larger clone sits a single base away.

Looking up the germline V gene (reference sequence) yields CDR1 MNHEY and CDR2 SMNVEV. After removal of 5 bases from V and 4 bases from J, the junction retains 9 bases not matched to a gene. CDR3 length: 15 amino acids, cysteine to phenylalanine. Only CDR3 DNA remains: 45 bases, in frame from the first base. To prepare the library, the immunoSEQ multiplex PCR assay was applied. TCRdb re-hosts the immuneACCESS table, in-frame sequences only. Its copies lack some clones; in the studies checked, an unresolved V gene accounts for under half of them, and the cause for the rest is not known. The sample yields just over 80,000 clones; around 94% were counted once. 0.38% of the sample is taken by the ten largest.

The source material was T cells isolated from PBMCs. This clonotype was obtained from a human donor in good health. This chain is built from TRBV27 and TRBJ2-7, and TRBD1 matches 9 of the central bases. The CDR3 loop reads CASSPLQGAQYEQYF. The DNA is TGTGCCAGCAGTCCATTACAGGGGGCACAATACGAGCAGTACTTC.